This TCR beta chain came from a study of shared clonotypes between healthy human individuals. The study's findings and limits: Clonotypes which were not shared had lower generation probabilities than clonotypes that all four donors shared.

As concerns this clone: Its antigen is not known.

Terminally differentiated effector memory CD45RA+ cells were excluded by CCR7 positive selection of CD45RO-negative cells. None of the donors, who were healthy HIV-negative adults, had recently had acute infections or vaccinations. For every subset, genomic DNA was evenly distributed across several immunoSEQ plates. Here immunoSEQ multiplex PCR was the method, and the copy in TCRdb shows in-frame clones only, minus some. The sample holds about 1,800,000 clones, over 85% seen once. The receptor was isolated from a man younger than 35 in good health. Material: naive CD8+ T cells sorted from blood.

The CDR3: CASSRTNTGELFF. The CDR3 nucleotides are TGTGCCAGCAGTCGGACGAACACCGGGGAGCTGTTTTTT. V and J are TRBV28 and TRBJ2-2; D remains ambiguous. The germline V and J ends were trimmed by 5 bases and 0 bases, with 4 bases remaining between them. CDR1 MDHEN and CDR2 SYDVKM come from the germline V gene. The CDR3 runs to 13 residues.